The sequence of this T cell receptor (beta chain) was determined in a study of blood T cell repertoires in COVID-19. Whole-study context: Specimens from acute and convalescent COVID-19 originated in the United States, Italy and Spain.

In the original analysis: Using reference gene primer amplification, nucleated cell counts were estimated. Repertoires were generated with immunoSEQ multiplex PCR, while TCRdb's copy carries only in-frame clones and drops some. Clone size and the V and J calls come from that table; the DNA yielded D and trimming. The table has around 280,000 clones, 70% to 90% seen once. CDR3 length equals 14 residues. Trimming removed 4 bases from V and 4 bases from J, with 13 bases in between. From germline, CDR1 is SGHTA and CDR2 FQGNSA. Resolution of symptoms, clearance, or two negative PCRs was present in recovered Cohort 3 donors.

The sequence was obtained from a woman aged 40 to 49 who had recovered from COVID-19. V and J are TRBV7-2 and TRBJ1-2, with D hard to call. Sequencing was performed on PBMCs or T cells enriched from blood (not recorded which). As DNA, the CDR3 is TGTGCCAGCAGCTACGGACCTAGCCCCTATGGCTACACCTTC. Protein: CASSYGPSPYGYTF.